This TCR beta chain was found in a study of blood T cell repertoires in COVID-19. About the research overall: Researchers got acute and convalescent COVID-19 samples from the United States, Italy and Spain. Nucleic acid was either cDNA or gDNA, and it came from T cells, B-cell-depleted T cells, or PBMCs.

Trimming pared 1 base from V and 0 bases from J, leaving 13 bases between. This CDR3 contains 17 residues. The germline V gene has CDR1 SGHTA and CDR2 FQGNSA. Clinical history reported by participants formed the basis on which cohorts were assigned. This clone came up once. Original processing methods: It was from reference gene primer amplification that nucleated cell counts were estimated. Produced via immunoSEQ multiplex PCR; TCRdb's table is partial and in-frame only. Clonal size and the V and J genes are those of that table, whereas D and trimming came from the DNA. The repertoire holds about 220,000 clones, with roughly four fifths as singletons.

The chain couples TRBV7-2 to TRBJ2-1; the D is unclear. Sequencing was done on a sample of PBMCs or T cells enriched from blood (not recorded which). This clonotype was obtained from a woman between 40 and 55 years old with acute COVID-19. Here the CDR3 DNA reads TGTGCCAGCAGCTTAGACCCACCGGTACTCTCCTACAATGAGCAGTTCTTC. The encoded protein is CASSLDPPVLSYNEQFF.